This entry lists 25 T cell receptor beta chains sequenced from one sample in a study of blood T cell repertoires in COVID-19 (dated by TCRdb to about 2020). Receptors were amplified or captured by the immunoSEQ multiplex PCR assay. Not all clones reach the TCRdb copy of this immuneACCESS table, which keeps in-frame sequences only. Checked studies attribute under half of the gap to unresolved V genes and leave the rest unexplained. For this sample the table gives about 290,000 clones, of which 85% to 90% were detected only once. The ten largest clones take up approximately 4.2% of the sample. The sample taken for sequencing was peripheral blood. Receptors were obtained from a man aged 35 to 55 with acute or convalescent COVID-19.

This chain connects TRBV11-2 to TRBJ2-5, with D possibly TRBD2 on 5 matching bases. The CDR3 is made up of 15 amino acids. The V gene's germline CDR1 is SGHAT and CDR2 FQNNGV. The V and J ends lost 5 bases and 0 bases respectively, with 13 bases between them. The chain's CDR3 is CASSREPGNQETQYF. In DNA, the CDR3 is TGTGCCAGCAGCCGAGAGCCGGGGAACCAAGAGACCCAGTACTTC.

The chain joins TRBV6-5 to TRBJ2-1; 11 bases agree with TRBD2. V lost 8 bases to trimming and J lost 5 bases; unmatched junction nucleotides: 8. The germline V gene has CDR1 MNHEY and CDR2 SVGAGI. The CDR3 is 15 amino acids. CDR3 bases: TGTGCCAGCTCAATCGGACTAGCGGGTAACAATGAGCAGTTCTTC. It yields the protein CASSIGLAGNNEQFF.

With respect to this clone: Additional DNA sequences in this sample encode the identical CDR3. The rearrangement links TRBV30 to TRBJ1-6; D remains unclear. This CDR3 has 13 residues. The germline V gene encodes CDR1 GTSNPN and CDR2 SVGIG (reference sequence). Trimming removed 0 bases from V and 6 bases from J, with 6 bases in between. As DNA, the CDR3 is TGTGCCTGGAGTGTACAGATTAATTCACCCCTCCACTTT. Protein product: CAWSVQINSPLHF.

The chain employs TRBV6-1 and TRBJ1-4, with 8 bases lining up with TRBD1. V lost 2 bases, J lost 6 bases, and 2 bases stayed unmatched. Per germline, CDR1 MNHNS and CDR2 SASEGT. The CDR3 loop spans 14 amino acids. CDR3 in DNA: TGTGCCAGCAGTGAAAGGACAGGGTATGAAAAACTGTTTTTT. It is translated as CASSERTGYEKLFF.

V gene TRBV9 combines with J gene TRBJ1-1; perhaps TRBD1 as D (5 bases). V lost 3 bases, J lost 0 bases, and 12 bases lay in between. CDR3 size: 15 residues. CDR1 and CDR2 from the germline V gene are SGDLS and YYNGEE. This CDR3 reads CASSAGGGVNTEAFF. The CDR3 nucleotides are TGTGCCAGCAGCGCGGGCGGAGGGGTGAACACTGAAGCTTTCTTT.

The genes are TRBV30 and TRBJ1-5; D not certain. Germline lookup yields CDR1 GTSNPN and CDR2 SVGIG (reference sequence). This CDR3 comprises 18 residues. The germline V and J ends were trimmed by 2 bases and 4 bases, with 24 bases remaining between them. The CDR3 DNA follows: TGTGCCTGGAGTCAAAGTGGGCAGGTTTACGATCGGAATCAGCCCCAGCATTTT. As protein: CAWSQSGQVYDRNQPQHF.

With respect to this clone: At the DNA level, this CDR3 is encoded by other sequences in the same sample as well. The chain combines TRBV2 with TRBJ1-5; 7 nucleotides match TRBD1. The trim removed 5 bases at V and 1 base at J, leaving 2 bases unmatched. The germline V gene has CDR1 SNHLY and CDR2 FYNNEI. This CDR3 is 14 amino acids long. The DNA of the CDR3 is TGTGCCAGCAGTAGGACAGGAAGCAATCAGCCCCAGCATTTT. Protein: CASSRTGSNQPQHF.

The V gene is TRBV30, the J gene TRBJ1-2; tentatively, D is TRBD1 (6 bases). Per germline, CDR1 GTSNPN and CDR2 SVGIG (reference sequence). The CDR3 length is 14 residues. Deletions cut 5 bases from V and 0 bases from J, with 13 bases between. CDR3 DNA: TGTGCCTGGGAGTTAAGGGGGACTAACTATGGCTACACCTTC. Its translation is CAWELRGTNYGYTF.

This chain uses TRBV11-2 with TRBJ2-6; unclear D gene. Deletions cut 3 bases from V and 3 bases from J, with 3 bases between. CDR3 length: 13 amino acids. Germline-derived CDR1 and CDR2 are SGHAT and FQNNGV. The CDR3 sequence: CASSFSGANVLTF. In DNA form, the CDR3 reads TGTGCCAGCAGCTTTAGTGGGGCCAACGTCCTGACTTTC.

The chain recombines TRBV2 with TRBJ1-1; possibly TRBD1 for D (5 bases). The CDR3 covers 14 residues. CDR1 is SNHLY and CDR2 is FYNNEI in the germline V gene. V lost 2 bases, J lost 5 bases, and 12 bases lay in between. The CDR3 region is CASSELGVGTEAFF. The CDR3 DNA is TGTGCCAGCAGTGAATTAGGGGTAGGAACTGAAGCTTTCTTT.

The V and J genes are TRBV28 and TRBJ2-1; 9 nucleotides line up with TRBD1. Germline V gene lookup returns CDR1 MDHEN and CDR2 SYDVKM. The J segment lost 6 bases and the V segment lost 4 bases, leaving 13 bases of the junction unmatched. There are 17 residues in the CDR3. This CDR3 reads CASSSPPGTGFGNEQFF. In DNA form, the CDR3 reads TGTGCCAGCAGTTCCCCCCCGGGGACAGGGTTCGGCAATGAGCAGTTCTTC.

The chain has TRBV12-5 and TRBJ1-6, with D possibly matching TRBD1 (6 bases). CDR3 length: 14 amino acids. Germline CDR1 LGHNT, CDR2 FRNRAP. The V end lost 5 bases, the J end lost 6 bases, and 11 bases lay between the germline ends. CDR3 sequence (DNA): TGTGCTAGTGGTCGGGACACTTTTAATTCACCCCTCCACTTT. Its protein is CASGRDTFNSPLHF.

This clone was detected once. V is TRBV2 and J is TRBJ2-7, with D possibly matching TRBD2 (5 bases). The CDR3 totals 14 residues. V dropped 7 bases and J dropped 2 bases, with 15 bases sitting between them. The germline V gene encodes CDR1 SNHLY and CDR2 FYNNEI. The CDR3 DNA follows: TGTGCCAGCAAGGAGGACGCGTTAACCTACGAGCAGTACTTC. It codes for CASKEDALTYEQYF.

This clone was found a few times. The V gene is TRBV5-6, the J gene TRBJ1-6; TRBD1 is a possible D gene (6 bases). The CDR3 runs to 16 residues. Looked up from germline, CDR1 is SGHDT and CDR2 is YYEEEE. V was shortened by 0 bases and J by 7 bases, with 14 bases between the two germline ends. The CDR3 region has the DNA TGTGCCAGCAGCTTGGGAACAGGGTACGCGAATTCACCCCTCCACTTT. This translates into CASSLGTGYANSPLHF.

The chain recombines TRBV5-1 with TRBJ1-1; 7 bases match TRBD1. From germline, CDR1 is SGHRS and CDR2 YFSETQ. V lost 3 bases and J lost 3; bases outside the gene matches: 8. This CDR3 is 15 amino acids long. Here the CDR3 DNA reads TGCGCCAGCAGCTCGGGACAGCCTTTTTACACTGAAGCTTTCTTT. Its protein is CASSSGQPFYTEAFF.

CDR3 loop: CASLAQGGTEAFF. The CDR3 nucleotides are TGTGCCAGTCTGGCTCAAGGCGGCACTGAAGCTTTCTTT. The J gene is TRBJ1-1, the V gene TRBV19; D not certain. Germline V CDR1 and CDR2: LNHDA, SQIVND (reference sequence). The length of the CDR3 is 13 residues. Between the trimmed V and J ends, which lost 8 bases and 4 bases, there was a span of 14 bases.

The chain carries TRBV11-2 and TRBJ2-1, with D hard to call. The germline gives CDR1 SGHAT, CDR2 FQNNGV. V was pared by 5 bases and J by 5 bases, with 13 bases between. The CDR3 has 14 residues. The CDR3 DNA reads TGTGCCAGCAGCCCTAACCTATACCACAATGAGCAGTTCTTC. It is translated as CASSPNLYHNEQFF.

V is TRBV27 and J is TRBJ2-2; 11 bases fit TRBD1. Per germline, CDR1 MNHEY and CDR2 SMNVEV (reference sequence). CDR3 size: 15 residues. V trimming: 7 bases; J trimming: 3 bases; junction bases outside the gene matches: 4. In DNA, the CDR3 is TGTGCCAGCACCTGGACAGGGGGCGACACCGGGGAGCTGTTTTTT. It yields the protein CASTWTGGDTGELFF.

The V call is TRBV3-1 (or the pseudogene TRBV3-2), the J call TRBJ1-2; TRBD1 matches at 9 bases. Germline trimming cut 2 bases from V and 1 base from J; bases unmatched to any gene: 8. The germline CDR1 and CDR2 sequences are LGHDT and YNNKEL (reference sequence). CDR3 length: 17 residues. The CDR3: CASSQLAGTGLNYGYTF. In DNA form, the CDR3 reads TGTGCCAGCAGCCAATTGGCCGGGACAGGGCTTAACTATGGCTACACCTTC.

The chain has TRBV6-6 and TRBJ2-1; 11 bases match TRBD1. CDR3 length: 14 residues. Germline loops: CDR1 MNHNY, CDR2 SVGAGI (reference sequence). With V trimmed by 6 bases and J by 8 bases, 6 bases remained unmatched. CDR3 sequence (DNA): TGTGCCAGCAGGCGGACAGGGGGCACGGATGAGCAGTTCTTC. This encodes CASRRTGGTDEQFF.

The chain couples TRBV2 to TRBJ1-1, with a weak D call TRBD1 (5 bases). Between the trimmed V and J ends, which lost 2 bases and 6 bases, there was a span of 13 bases. CDR1 SNHLY and CDR2 FYNNEI come from the germline V gene. CDR3 size: 14 residues. This chain's CDR3 is CASSEFPGGAEAFF. In DNA form, the CDR3 reads TGTGCCAGCAGTGAATTCCCCGGGGGGGCTGAAGCTTTCTTT.

The chain is built from TRBV5-1 and TRBJ1-2; D possibly corresponds to TRBD1 (6 bases). This CDR3 has 12 amino acids. Trimming removed 2 bases at V and 6 bases at J, with 8 bases between. Germline lookup yields CDR1 SGHRS and CDR2 YFSETQ. CDR3 nucleotides: TGCGCCAGCAGCTTTTCAGGGGATGGCTACACCTTC. This gives the protein CASSFSGDGYTF.

The genes are TRBV6-5 and TRBJ1-5, with 8 bases aligning to TRBD1. The junction had 10 bases not matched to a gene; V was cut back by 6 bases and J by 6 bases. The CDR3 totals 15 residues. Germline CDR1 and CDR2: MNHEY and SVGAGI. DNA for the CDR3: TGTGCCAGCAGGCACGGACAGGGCTTAGGTCAGCCCCAGCATTTT. Protein: CASRHGQGLGQPQHF.

V is TRBV24-1 and J is TRBJ2-2, with 10 bases lining up with TRBD1. This CDR3 comprises 13 residues. Trimming took 10 bases from V and 3 from J; bases not matched to a gene: 1. CDR1 is KGHDR and CDR2 is SFDVKD in the germline V gene. The CDR3 DNA follows: TGTGCCACGGGACAGGGGTACACCGGGGAGCTGTTTTTT. Encoded protein: CATGQGYTGELFF.

The chain uses TRBV19 and TRBJ1-1, with TRBD1 matching 7 bases. Trimming cost V 7 bases and J 6 bases; bases outside gene matches: 14. The CDR3 length is 15 residues. Germline-derived CDR1 and CDR2 are LNHDA and SQIVND (reference sequence). CDR3 region: CASTSSDRDFPEAFF. The CDR3 nucleotides read TGTGCCAGTACCTCATCCGACAGGGATTTCCCTGAAGCTTTCTTT.